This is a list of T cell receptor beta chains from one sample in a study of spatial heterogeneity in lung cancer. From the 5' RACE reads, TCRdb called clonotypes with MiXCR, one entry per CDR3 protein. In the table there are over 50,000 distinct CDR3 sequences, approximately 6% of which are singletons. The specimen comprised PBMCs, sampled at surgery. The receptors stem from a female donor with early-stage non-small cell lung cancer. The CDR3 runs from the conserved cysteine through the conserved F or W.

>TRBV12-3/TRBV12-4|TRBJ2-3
CASRLEVPDTQYF
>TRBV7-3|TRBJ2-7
CASSPHQGAPREQYF
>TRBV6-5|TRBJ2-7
CASRRDNLPMWEQYF
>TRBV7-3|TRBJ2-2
CASSPLTSGSAELFF
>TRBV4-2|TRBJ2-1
CASSQAAGVSSYNEQFF
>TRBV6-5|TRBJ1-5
CASSPTEEGQPQHF
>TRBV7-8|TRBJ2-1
CASSLGAVYNEQFF
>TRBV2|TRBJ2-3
CASAGWVTLDTQYF
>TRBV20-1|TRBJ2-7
CSARERTGIFYEQYF
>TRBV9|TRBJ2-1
CASSVGGSTYNEQFF
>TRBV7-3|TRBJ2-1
CASSLTGLASNEQFF
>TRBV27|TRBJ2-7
CASSSPGTDYEQYF
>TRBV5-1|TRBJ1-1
CASSLDSRRRGIRHTEAFF
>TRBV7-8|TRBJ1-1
CASSLEALMNTEAFF
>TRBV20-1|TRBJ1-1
CSARDTGSKAFF
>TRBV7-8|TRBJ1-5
CASSFGWDQVNQPQHF
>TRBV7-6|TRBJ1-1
CASSRTQGTEAFF
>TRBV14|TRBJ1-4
CASSRGTVNEKLFF
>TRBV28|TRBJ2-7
CASLSTGTTSYEQYF
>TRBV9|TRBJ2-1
CASSVDGAVAYNEQFF
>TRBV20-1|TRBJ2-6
CSAAPTSTWGGANVLTF
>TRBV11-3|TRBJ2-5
CASSLGAGQETQYF
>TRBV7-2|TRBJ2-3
CASSLEGARRTDTQYF
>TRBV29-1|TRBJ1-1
CSARYTGANTEAFF